These 32 T cell receptor beta chains were all obtained from the same sample, sequenced in a study of spatial heterogeneity in lung cancer. Time point specified: sample taken at primary tumor resection. Frozen PBMC, nontumor lung or tumor provided whole RNA, which was sequenced unsorted. From the 5' RACE reads, TCRdb called clonotypes with MiXCR, one entry per CDR3 protein. The sample yields tens of thousands of distinct CDR3 sequences, 12% to 15% seen once. This specimen consisted of PBMCs, obtained at surgery. The receptor source for this set is a male donor with early-stage non-small cell lung cancer.

This clonotype was detected a few times. V and J are TRBV28 and TRBJ1-2; no definite D call. Germline V gene sequence: CDR1 MDHEN, CDR2 SYDVKM. The CDR3 runs 15 residues. V gave up 6 bases and J gave up 2 bases, with 16 bases separating them. CDR3 nucleotide sequence: TGTGCCAGCAGCCTAGGGTATCGCAACAACTATGGCTACACCTTC. It encodes CASSLGYRNNYGYTF.

A few counts support this clonotype. The rearrangement joins TRBV19 to TRBJ2-2; D perhaps matches TRBD2 (6 bases). The V end was cut by 5 bases, the J end by 3 bases, with 16 bases between. The CDR3 is made up of 16 amino acids. CDR1 is LNHDA, CDR2 SQIVND, per germline (reference sequence). Here the CDR3 reads CASSFRGLPHTGELFF. The DNA of the CDR3 is TGTGCCAGTAGTTTTCGTGGACTACCCCACACCGGGGAGCTGTTTTTT.

This clonotype was counted at least ten times. The chain has TRBV28 and TRBJ2-7, with D perhaps TRBD2 (6 bases). CDR3 length equals 12 residues. Germline lookup yields CDR1 MDHEN and CDR2 SYDVKM. V was clipped by 6 bases and J by 5 bases, with 11 bases between them. The CDR3 DNA reads as TGTGCCAGCAGAGGGACTCTCCACGAGCAGTACTTC. Translation: CASRGTLHEQYF.

This clonotype was seen many times. This chain connects TRBV20-1 to TRBJ2-3; TRBD2 aligns across 8 bases. V gave up 5 bases and J gave up 4 bases; unmatched junction bases: 8. Per the germline V gene, CDR1 is DFQATT and CDR2 is SNEGSKA (reference sequence). This CDR3 spans 14 amino acids. The DNA for the CDR3 is TGCAGTGCTTCCGGGGGGGCCGTATCAGATACGCAGTATTTT. It encodes CSASGGAVSDTQYF.

This chain joins TRBV18 and TRBJ1-1; 7 bases align to TRBD1. This CDR3 spans 13 amino acids. V was clipped by 5 bases and J by 5 bases; unmatched bases: 5. The germline V gene encodes CDR1 KGHSH and CDR2 LQKENI. The CDR3 loop reads CASSETGVTEAFF. CDR3 nucleotide sequence: TGTGCCAGCTCAGAAACAGGGGTTACTGAAGCTTTCTTT.

V usage is TRBV4-2 and J usage is TRBJ2-3, with a possible D match to TRBD2 (6 bases). This CDR3 contains 15 residues. V gave up 0 bases and J gave up 4 bases, with 11 bases separating them. The germline gives CDR1 LGHNA, CDR2 YNFKEQ. CDR3 region: CASSQENGGADTQYF. The CDR3 DNA reads as TGTGCCAGCAGCCAAGAGAACGGGGGAGCAGATACGCAGTATTTT.

The CDR3 DNA reads as TGTGCCTGGAGTTCCGGACGGAGTAATTCACCCCTCCACTTT. It yields the protein CAWSSGRSNSPLHF. The chain has TRBV30 and TRBJ1-6, with D unclear. Germline V CDR1 and CDR2: GTSNPN, SVGIG (reference sequence). CDR3 length: 14 amino acids. The V end lost 2 bases, the J end lost 6 bases, and 11 bases lay between the germline ends.

The V and J genes are TRBV2 and TRBJ2-7; 10 positions agree with TRBD1. From germline, CDR1 is SNHLY and CDR2 FYNNEI. The length of the CDR3 is 14 residues. V was clipped by 6 bases and J by 7 bases; unmatched bases: 9. CDR3 region: CASRGTGVPLEQYF. In DNA form, the CDR3 reads TGTGCCAGCAGGGGGACAGGGGTCCCCTTGGAGCAGTACTTC.

The sample holds many counts of this clonotype. The chain has TRBV10-3 and TRBJ2-2; D is undetermined. This CDR3 is built from 15 residues. The germline V and J ends were trimmed by 0 bases and 3 bases, with 8 bases remaining between them. CDR1 and CDR2 from the germline V gene are ENHRY and SYGVKD. The CDR3 nucleotides are TGTGCCATCAGTGAGTCCACCGGGTACACCGGGGAGCTGTTTTTT. This encodes CAISESTGYTGELFF.

J is TRBJ2-1 and V is TRBV7-2; D remains unclear. Germline V gene data show CDR1 as SGHTA and CDR2 as FQGNSA. Trimming shortened V by 4 bases and J by 7 bases, and 8 bases separated the two germline ends. This CDR3 is 12 amino acids long. This chain's CDR3 is CASSYYLNEQFF. As DNA, the CDR3 is TGTGCCAGCAGCTATTATTTGAATGAGCAGTTCTTC.

This chain connects TRBV20-1 to TRBJ2-7; D call uncertain. Trimming took off 0 bases at V and 2 bases at J, with 11 bases between the two ends. Germline-derived CDR1 and CDR2 are DFQATT and SNEGSKA (reference sequence). The CDR3 contains 14 residues. In DNA form, the CDR3 reads TGCAGTGCTAGAGATCGGGTCACGGCCTACGAGCAGTACTTC. It encodes CSARDRVTAYEQYF.

This clonotype was observed many times. V gene TRBV7-6 combines with J gene TRBJ1-4, with D tentatively TRBD1 (5 bases). The length of the CDR3 is 15 residues. V was pared by 1 base and J by 6 bases, with 12 bases between. The germline V gene has CDR1 SGHVS and CDR2 FNYEAQ. The CDR3 loop is CASSLDGGSDEKLFF. The CDR3 nucleotides are TGTGCCAGCAGCTTAGACGGGGGGTCGGATGAAAAACTGTTTTTT. The full variable domain, its missing parts supplied by reference TRBV7-6 and TRBJ1-4, is GAGVSQSPRYKVTKRGQDVALRCDPISGHVSLYWYRQALGQGPEFLTYFNYEAQQDKSGLPNDRFSAERPEGSISTLTIQRTEQRDSAMYRCASSLDGGSDEKLFFGSGTQLSVL.

This chain joins TRBV30 and TRBJ2-5; no clear D gene. This CDR3 has 14 amino acids. The ends were cut back, 1 base at V and 0 bases at J, with 9 bases in the middle. CDR1 is GTSNPN, CDR2 SVGIG, per germline (reference sequence). CDR3 in DNA: TGTGCCTGGAGTGAGCGAGTGTACCAAGAGACCCAGTACTTC. Translation: CAWSERVYQETQYF.

The CDR3 coding sequence is TGTGCCAGCAGCCAAGATGTGGCACGGGATGAAGCTTTCTTT. This encodes CASSQDVARDEAFF. The genes are TRBV4-2 and TRBJ1-1; D remains unclear. The CDR3 totals 14 residues. V was clipped by 0 bases and J by 7 bases, with 12 bases between them. Germline-derived CDR1 and CDR2 are LGHNA and YNFKEQ.

This clonotype was detected only a few times. The V call is TRBV20-1, the J call TRBJ2-3; D is possibly TRBD1 (6 bases). CDR1 is DFQATT and CDR2 is SNEGSKA in the germline V gene (reference sequence). The germline V and J ends were trimmed by 3 bases and 1 base, with 17 bases remaining between them. The CDR3 runs to 16 residues. CDR3 in amino acids: CSARVPSNRGTDTQYF. The CDR3, as DNA: TGCAGTGCTAGGGTCCCTAGCAACAGGGGCACAGATACGCAGTATTTT.

This clonotype has ten or more counts. This sequence joins TRBV7-2 and TRBJ1-1; D possibly corresponds to TRBD1 (5 bases). CDR1 SGHTA and CDR2 FQGNSA come from the germline V gene. This CDR3 has 15 residues. Trimming removed 1 base at V and 4 bases at J, with 13 bases between. The CDR3 is CASSLVAGGATEAFF. DNA of the CDR3: TGTGCCAGCAGCTTAGTGGCAGGCGGGGCCACTGAAGCTTTCTTT.

The CDR3 DNA reads TGCAGTGCCCAGACTAGCGGGGGGGCTGGGAATGAGCAGTTCTTC. Amino acid sequence: CSAQTSGGAGNEQFF. The rearrangement links TRBV20-1 to TRBJ2-1; 14 bases align to TRBD2. The germline V gene encodes CDR1 DFQATT and CDR2 SNEGSKA (reference sequence). The CDR3 consists of 15 residues. The V gene end was trimmed by 6 bases and the J gene end by 7 bases; junction bases not matched to a gene: 8.

This clonotype was counted many times. The genes are TRBV4-3 and TRBJ2-2, with D perhaps TRBD1 (6 bases). In germline, CDR1 is LGHNA, CDR2 YSLEER. The CDR3 covers 15 residues. The V end was cut by 4 bases, the J end by 7 bases, with 16 bases between. The CDR3 DNA reads TGCGCCAGCAGCCCCCAAAACCAGGGGATCGGGGAGCTGTTTTTT. Encoded protein: CASSPQNQGIGELFF.

This clonotype was seen a handful of times. The rearrangement uses TRBV2 and TRBJ1-2; D remains unclear. There are 18 residues in the CDR3. With 8 bases removed from V and 0 bases from J, the gap between germline ends came to 25 bases. Germline CDR1 is SNHLY and CDR2 is FYNNEI. The CDR3 nucleotides read TGTGCCAGCGGATTCCGGGCCACTTTCCTCCTTTCTAACTATGGCTACACCTTC. Translated: CASGFRATFLLSNYGYTF.

Many counts were recorded for this clonotype. The chain carries TRBV5-1 and TRBJ1-6, with 9 positions matching TRBD1. J was trimmed by 8 bases and V by 3 bases; bases with no gene match: 3. The CDR3 loop spans 14 amino acids. The germline CDR1 and CDR2 sequences are SGHRS and YFSETQ. The CDR3 sequence: CASSSRDRDSPLHF. CDR3 in DNA: TGCGCCAGCAGCTCGCGGGACAGGGATTCACCCCTCCACTTT.

This clonotype was seen only a few times. The genes are TRBV6-2 or TRBV6-3 and TRBJ1-1; 7 nucleotides agree with TRBD1. CDR3 length: 15 amino acids. V shed 2 bases and J 1 base; nucleotides not matched to a gene: 4. Germline V gives CDR1 MNHEY, CDR2 SVGEGT. Here the CDR3 reads CASSYPRTGNTEAFF. The CDR3 DNA is TGTGCCAGCAGTTACCCCCGGACAGGGAACACTGAAGCTTTCTTT.

Many counts were recorded for this clonotype. The chain carries TRBV11-1 and TRBJ1-1; D is unresolved. The CDR3 contains 13 residues. The germline CDR1 and CDR2 sequences are SGHAT and FQDESV (reference sequence). V lost 6 bases and J 1 base, leaving 9 bases between the germline ends. DNA for the CDR3: TGTGCCAGCAGTAGGACGGCGAACACTGAAGCTTTCTTT. This codes for CASSRTANTEAFF.

This clonotype was counted a few times. The chain couples TRBV29-1 to TRBJ1-5, with a tentative D call TRBD1 (6 bases). This CDR3 spans 11 amino acids. V was cut by 6 bases and J by 7 bases, with 10 bases left in between. Germline CDR1 is SQVTM and CDR2 is ANQGSEA. The CDR3 here is CSVTGTQPQHF. In DNA form, the CDR3 reads TGCAGCGTGACCGGGACACAGCCCCAGCATTTT.

This chain joins TRBV11-1 and TRBJ1-1, with 11 bases matching TRBD1. The CDR3 extends over 16 amino acids. The J segment lost 3 bases and the V segment lost 5 bases, leaving 8 bases of the junction unmatched. Germline V gene sequence: CDR1 SGHAT, CDR2 FQDESV (reference sequence). The DNA of the CDR3 is TGTGCCAGCAGCCCCGGACAGGGGGCGCGGGACACTGAAGCTTTCTTT. It yields the protein CASSPGQGARDTEAFF.

CDR3 sequence (DNA): TGTGCCACCAGCAGAGGACTCGTCGAGGGGGAGACCCAGTACTTC. It is translated as CATSRGLVEGETQYF. The V call is TRBV15, the J call TRBJ2-5; either TRBD1 or TRBD2 may supply D (5 bases each). The V end was cut by 1 base, the J end by 5 bases, with 14 bases between. The CDR3 runs 15 residues. CDR1 and CDR2 from the germline V gene are LNHNV and YYDKDF (reference sequence). The full variable domain, with the rest looked up from reference TRBV15 and TRBJ2-5, is DAMVIQNPRYQVTQFGKPVTLSCSQTLNHNVMYWYQQKSSQAPKLLFHYYDKDFNNEADTPDNFQSRRPNTSFCFLDIRSPGLGDTAMYLCATSRGLVEGETQYFGPGTRLLVL.

This clonotype was counted only a few times. The chain carries TRBV7-9 and TRBJ1-5; a possible D gene is TRBD1 (6 bases). CDR1 SEHNR and CDR2 FQNEAQ come from the germline V gene (reference sequence). This CDR3 spans 15 amino acids. The V and J ends lost 4 bases and 0 bases respectively, with 10 bases between them. The CDR3 reads CASSSRTDSNQPQHF. Here the CDR3 DNA reads TGTGCCAGCAGCTCGAGGACAGATAGCAATCAGCCCCAGCATTTT.

J is TRBJ1-2 and V is TRBV12-3 or TRBV12-4; D remains unclear. The CDR3 spans 15 residues. V shed 3 bases and J shed 5 bases, with 16 bases lying between them. This CDR3 is CASSLLLGPGYGYTF. CDR3 nucleotide sequence: TGTGCCAGCAGTTTGCTTCTGGGTCCCGGTTATGGCTACACCTTC.

This clonotype was picked up many times. The chain combines TRBV27 with TRBJ2-7, with 7 bases that match TRBD1. Germline V gene sequence: CDR1 MNHEY, CDR2 SMNVEV (reference sequence). CDR3 length equals 16 residues. Unmatched junction bases numbered 9, after V lost 4 bases and J lost 0 bases. The CDR3 DNA follows: TGTGCCAGCAGTTCCTACCCCAGGGGGAGCTCCTACGAGCAGTACTTC. It codes for CASSSYPRGSSYEQYF.

This rearrangement joins TRBV7-3 to TRBJ2-5; TRBD1 or TRBD2 may be the D gene (5 bases each). This CDR3 has 13 residues. Trimming pared 2 bases from V and 5 bases from J, leaving 9 bases between. CDR1 and CDR2 from the germline V gene are SGHTA and FQGTGA. The CDR3 spells CASSLGTAETQYF. DNA of the CDR3: TGTGCCAGCAGCTTAGGGACGGCGGAGACCCAGTACTTC. Full variable domain (rest looked up from reference TRBV7-3 and TRBJ2-5): GAGVSQTPSNKVTEKGKYVELRCDPISGHTALYWYRQSLGQGPEFLIYFQGTGAADDSGLPNDRFFAVRPEGSVSTLKIQRTERGDSAVYLCASSLGTAETQYFGPGTRLLVL.

This clonotype was counted a few times. This chain connects TRBV6-6 to TRBJ2-1; 9 bases agree with TRBD2. The CDR3 loop spans 16 amino acids. V gave up 2 bases and J gave up 6 bases; unmatched junction bases: 8. Germline V gene sequence: CDR1 MNHNY, CDR2 SVGAGI (reference sequence). Here the CDR3 DNA reads TGTGCCAGCAGTTACATAGCGGGAGTGGGTAGCAATGAGCAGTTCTTC. This translates into CASSYIAGVGSNEQFF.

In its sample, this clonotype was seen many times. The V call is TRBV14, the J call TRBJ1-2; possible D gene TRBD1, 5 bases. V lost 4 bases and J 4 bases, leaving 19 bases between the germline ends. Germline V lookup: CDR1 SGHDN, CDR2 FVKESK. The CDR3 totals 16 residues. CDR3 amino acids: CASSPNRDRSLYGYTF. In DNA, the CDR3 is TGTGCCAGCAGCCCCAACCGGGACCGAAGCCTCTATGGCTACACCTTC.

Many counts were recorded for this clonotype. The V and J genes are TRBV6-5 and TRBJ2-4; no definite D call. The CDR3 has 11 residues. V lost 6 bases to trimming and J lost 4 bases, with 4 bases between them. The V gene's germline CDR1 is MNHEY and CDR2 SVGAGI. The CDR3: CASREKNIQYF. CDR3 coding DNA: TGTGCCAGCAGGGAAAAAAACATTCAGTACTTC.